One and the same sample provided the 9 T cell receptor beta chains below, sequenced in a study of shared clonotypes between healthy human individuals. The assay was immunoSEQ multiplex PCR, and TCRdb's table has in-frame clones only and misses some. The sample records under 2,500,000 clones, around 95% being singletons. Sequencing was done on a sample of naive CD4+ T cells sorted from blood. The subset denotes: CD45RA+ positively selected. The receptor set was obtained from a man younger than 35 in good health.

The chain combines TRBV7-9 with TRBJ1-4, with 7 nucleotides matching TRBD1. After removal of 1 base from V and 6 bases from J, the junction contained 8 bases not matched to a gene. The CDR3 has 16 residues. CDR1 and CDR2 (germline): SEHNR, FQNEAQ (reference sequence). This CDR3 reads CASSLGGGAHDEKLFF. In DNA, the CDR3 is TGTGCCAGCAGCTTAGGAGGGGGCGCGCATGATGAAAAACTGTTTTTT.

This sequence joins TRBV6-1 and TRBJ1-6; TRBD1 is a possible D gene (6 bases). Germline values: CDR1 MNHNS, CDR2 SASEGT. This CDR3 has 15 residues. With 3 bases removed from V and 3 bases from J, the gap between germline ends came to 9 bases. The CDR3 loop is CASSEGAFYNSPLHF. The DNA of the CDR3 is TGTGCCAGCAGTGAGGGGGCCTTCTATAATTCACCCCTCCACTTT.

The genes are TRBV6-6 and TRBJ2-1; D call uncertain. Germline loops: CDR1 MNHNY, CDR2 SVGAGI (reference sequence). Trimming left V 7 bases short and J 7 bases short, with 23 bases between. This CDR3 has 16 amino acids. This CDR3 reads CASTPRRASPGNEQFF. The CDR3 region has the DNA TGTGCCAGCACTCCGCGAAGGGCAAGCCCTGGGAATGAGCAGTTCTTC.

Details on this clone: This same CDR3 is encoded by further DNA sequences in the sample. The V and J genes are TRBV6-1 and TRBJ1-4; no clear D. Between the trimmed V and J ends, which lost 0 bases and 7 bases, there was a span of 6 bases. The CDR3 totals 13 residues. CDR1 and CDR2 (germline): MNHNS, SASEGT. This CDR3 reads CASSEAPGEKLFF. Written as DNA, the CDR3 is TGTGCCAGCAGTGAAGCCCCTGGTGAAAAACTGTTTTTT.

The CDR3 sequence: CASSSLAGGAYEQYF. CDR3 coding DNA: TGTGCCAGCAGTTCCTTAGCGGGAGGGGCCTACGAGCAGTACTTC. The V and J genes are TRBV5-4 and TRBJ2-7; 11 nucleotides agree with TRBD2. This CDR3 is 15 amino acids long. The germline V gene encodes CDR1 SGHNT and CDR2 YYREEE (reference sequence). V shed 5 bases, J shed 2 bases, and the junction held 6 bases outside the gene matches.

The count of this clone is one. The chain combines TRBV5-1 with TRBJ2-5; 10 bases line up with TRBD1. The CDR3 is 15 residues long. CDR1 is SGHRS and CDR2 is YFSETQ in the germline V gene. V lost 4 bases to trimming and J lost 5 bases; unmatched junction nucleotides: 8. The CDR3 DNA reads as TGCGCCAGCAGCAGCCCCGGGACAGGGGTGGAGACCCAGTACTTC. Encoded protein: CASSSPGTGVETQYF.

This chain connects TRBV6-1 to TRBJ2-7, with a weak D call TRBD1 (6 bases). CDR1 is MNHNS, CDR2 SASEGT, per germline. CDR3 length: 15 amino acids. With 0 bases removed from V and 5 bases from J, the gap between germline ends came to 14 bases. CDR3 nucleotides: TGTGCCAGCAGTGAAGCGAGGACAGCGTCCCACGAGCAGTACTTC. Its translation: CASSEARTASHEQYF.

The gene calls are TRBV11-2 and TRBJ1-5; tentatively, D is TRBD1 (5 bases). CDR3 length: 15 amino acids. V lost 5 bases and J lost 7, with 18 bases in between. The germline gives CDR1 SGHAT, CDR2 FQNNGV. The CDR3 here is CASSPYAGIGQPQHF. The CDR3 DNA reads as TGTGCCAGCAGCCCATACGCAGGGATCGGGCAGCCCCAGCATTTT.

The chain carries TRBV28 and TRBJ2-1; D uncertain. Germline CDR1 reads MDHEN; CDR2 reads SYDVKM. The CDR3 is 15 residues long. V was clipped by 5 bases and J by 5 bases, with 16 bases between them. This chain's CDR3 is CASSAGPGSNNEQFF. For the CDR3, the DNA is TGTGCCAGCAGTGCCGGACCGGGCTCTAACAATGAGCAGTTCTTC.